This T cell receptor (beta chain) emerged from a study of cytomegalovirus exposure and HLA in healthy donors. Concerning this clone itself: Its cognate antigen is unknown.

Overall study results and limits: Data from an earlier analysis indicated that most TCR beta V segments were productive either about 87% or about 30% of the time. Specific recognition of CMV antigens was confirmed in vitro for a few chains (all CMV-associated). Accurate prediction of most subjects' HLA-A and HLA-B alleles from TCR beta sequences was reported.

The PCR employed 60 Vbeta primers together with 13 Jbeta primers. Generated by immunoSEQ multiplex PCR, the TCRdb table keeps only in-frame clones and is missing some. The sample shows 250,000 to 350,000 clones, just over 85% of them seen only once. Trimming cost V 7 bases and J 1 base, with 10 bases left between them. This CDR3 comprises 12 residues. CDR1 is SQVTM and CDR2 is ANQGSEA in the germline V gene. The chain recombines TRBV29-1 with TRBJ1-2; tentative D call: TRBD1 (6 bases). This receptor was identified in a man between 35 and 55 years old in good health and CMV-seropositive. The source material was PBMCs. The DNA of the CDR3 is TGCAGCGCCCGAGGGGGTAACTATGGCTACACCTTC. Amino acids: CSARGGNYGYTF.